The TCR beta chain described here comes from a study of regulatory T cells in long-lasting Graves disease. As to this clonotype: The target antigen is unknown.

Whole-study results and caveats: Accuracy may have been reduced by the small sample size.

Combining iRepertoire HTBI primers with Arm-PCR of CDR3 regions, the authors built TCR beta libraries. From the multiplex PCR reads, TCRdb called clonotypes with MiXCR, one entry per CDR3 protein. The sample lists a few hundred thousand distinct CDR3 sequences; approximately 12% were seen once. Documented time point: newly diagnosed GD, antithyroid drugs for less than 3 months. From PBMCs, RNA was extracted and then used to make the TCR library. Peripheral blood, roughly 8.8 milliliters of it, was drawn into EDTA tubes. The sample was also linked to a second study, of T cells in Graves' hyperthyroidism and ophthalmopathy. That paper adds: HTBI primers drove first-round RT-PCR of the TCR CDR3.

The specimen was peripheral blood mononuclear cells (PBMCs), collected at new diagnosis, from a patient treated with antithyroid drugs. This sequence was found in a woman aged 18-35 years with Graves disease.

Written as DNA, the CDR3 is TGCAGTGCTCCATCCGGCGGACTAAGCTCCTACGAGCAGTACTTC. This encodes CSAPSGGLSSYEQYF. J is TRBJ2-7 and V is TRBV20-1, with D possibly matching TRBD2 (6 bases). This CDR3 spans 15 amino acids. Germline V gene lookup returns CDR1 DFQATT and CDR2 SNEGSKA (reference sequence). Trimming took 5 bases from V and 0 from J, leaving 17 bases between them.